Listed below are T cell receptor beta chains from one sample, sequenced in a study of T cell responses to AZD1222 COVID-19 vaccine. Only in-frame clones appear in the TCRdb table, and some are missing; sequencing was by immunoSEQ multiplex PCR. The sample has roughly 58,000 clones; roughly 89% are singletons. The material was peripheral blood, obtained 28 days after the second AZD1222 dose. The receptors stem from an adult who received the AZD1222 COVID-19 vaccine. Both conserved end residues are part of each CDR3. The D gene is left open where the match is weak. For some rows the clone size is stated as once, few or many, or as a class when expanded; others skip it.

TRBV13	-	-	TRBJ2-3	CASSARGSTDTQYF	TGTGCCAGCAGCGCCCGGGGAAGCACAGATACGCAGTATTTT
TRBV24-1	-	TRBD1	TRBJ2-3	CATSDQGDSTDTQYF	TGTGCCACCAGTGACCAGGGGGATTCAACGGATACGCAGTATTTT
TRBV13	-	-	TRBJ1-4	CASSPRGGSNEKLFF	TGTGCCAGCAGCCCCCGGGGCGGTAGTAATGAAAAACTGTTTTTT
TRBV3-1/TRBV3-2	once	-	TRBJ2-2	CASSQKGRSGELFF	TGTGCCAGCAGCCAAAAAGGTCGTTCCGGGGAGCTGTTTTTT
TRBV28	-	-	TRBJ2-2	CASSPVFGTGELFF	TGTGCCAGCAGTCCCGTTTTCGGCACCGGGGAGCTGTTTTTT
TRBV16	-	-	TRBJ1-1	CASSQSHIPPEAFF	TGTGCCAGCAGCCAATCCCATATCCCACCTGAAGCTTTCTTT
TRBV9	-	-	TRBJ2-6	CASSPSRGTGANVLTF	TGTGCCAGCAGCCCTAGCCGGGGCACTGGGGCCAACGTCCTGACTTTC
TRBV19	-	TRBD1	TRBJ1-5	CASRSRQRGTGGQPQHF	TGTGCCAGTAGATCCCGTCAGAGGGGGACAGGGGGACAGCCCCAGCATTTT
TRBV7-9	-	TRBD2	TRBJ2-3	CASSPRASGTDTQYF	TGTGCCAGCAGCCCCAGGGCTAGCGGAACAGATACGCAGTATTTT
TRBV3-1/TRBV3-2	-	-	TRBJ2-4	CASSVRAYKNIQYF	TGTGCCAGCAGCGTGCGGGCCTACAAAAACATTCAGTACTTC
TRBV27	-	TRBD2	TRBJ2-1	CASSLLGRGGDEQFF	TGTGCCAGCAGTTTACTGGGACGGGGGGGCGATGAGCAGTTCTTC
TRBV2	once	-	TRBJ1-1	CASSEMGADTEAFF	TGTGCCAGCAGTGAAATGGGAGCGGACACTGAAGCTTTCTTT
TRBV27	-	TRBD1	TRBJ2-1	CASSAGTGWGEQFF	TGTGCCAGCAGTGCCGGGACAGGCTGGGGTGAGCAGTTCTTC
TRBV9	-	TRBD2	TRBJ2-2	CASSTQWGLRESGELFF	TGTGCCAGCAGCACACAATGGGGGTTGCGGGAGTCCGGGGAGCTGTTTTTT
TRBV24-1	-	TRBD2	TRBJ2-2	CATGGEYTGELFF	TGTGCCACCGGGGGGGAATACACCGGGGAGCTGTTTTTT
TRBV24-1	-	-	TRBJ1-2	CATSDSGRTYGYTF	TGTGCCACCAGTGATTCTGGCAGGACCTATGGCTACACCTTC